The 26 T cell receptor beta chains presented below share a single source sample, sequenced in a study of metastatic and nonmetastatic thyroid tumors. TCRdb reanalyzed the PCR reads with MiXCR. This table holds around 19,000 clones, over 9% found once. Thyroid surgery was performed in patients who had received no treatment beforehand. The specimen was blood. Every receptor here comes from a female donor with papillary thyroid cancer or a benign thyroid nodule (not recorded which). Some clones in this sample may be carry-over from other donors' samples.

There are many counts of this clone. The gene calls are TRBV4-1 and TRBJ2-1; D may be TRBD2 (7 bases). The V and J ends lost 6 bases and 2 bases respectively, with 14 bases between them. Germline CDR1 is MGHRA and CDR2 is YSYEKL. The CDR3 totals 15 residues. CDR3 in DNA: TGCGCCAGCAGTAGGGGGGGGGGACCCTACAATGAGCAGTTCTTC. Amino acid sequence: CASSRGGGPYNEQFF.

The table lists this clone with a few counts. This may be a read error, as it is one base from a much larger clone. The V call is TRBV11-2, the J call TRBJ2-7; D remains unclear. The CDR3 sequence is 11 residues long. Germline-derived CDR1 and CDR2 are SGHAT and FQNNGV. CDR3 sequence (DNA): TGTGCCAGCAGCTCTGCCTTCGAGCAGTGCTTC. It is translated as CASSSAFEQCF.

By frequency in the sample, this clone is medium-sized. V usage is TRBV6-1 and J usage is TRBJ2-1; the match to TRBD2 covers 9 bases. The CDR3 runs 15 residues. The germline V gene encodes CDR1 MNHNS and CDR2 SASEGT. V was clipped by 6 bases and J by 4 bases; unmatched bases: 7. The CDR3 spells CASRRSGSKYNEQFF. The CDR3 nucleotides read TGTGCCAGCAGGCGTAGCGGGAGTAAGTACAATGAGCAGTTCTTC.

By proportion, this clone is medium-sized. One end of the junction is discordant with germline, which a read error may explain. The rearrangement uses TRBV6-1 and TRBJ2-1, with 12 nucleotides matching TRBD1. Germline V CDR1 and CDR2: MNHNS, SASEGT. The length of the CDR3 is 13 residues. CDR3 DNA sequence: TGTGCCAGCATGGCCCTAGGGGACAGGGGGCTTGTCTTC. Its translation: CASMALGDRGLVF.

Ten or more counts support this clone. The chain recombines TRBV30 with TRBJ1-2; no clear D gene. This CDR3 spans 15 amino acids. In germline, CDR1 is GTSNPN, CDR2 SVGIG (reference sequence). The V gene lost 1 base and the J gene lost 4 bases, with 16 bases spanning the gap. The chain's CDR3 is CAWSAPGGSVYGYTF. The CDR3 DNA reads TGTGCCTGGAGTGCCCCGGGAGGGAGCGTCTATGGCTACACCTTC.

The CDR3 region has the DNA TGTGCCAGTAGTACGACTAGCGGGTTCTACGAGCAGTACTTC. This sequence encodes CASSTTSGFYEQYF. This chain joins TRBV19 and TRBJ2-7; 10 bases align to TRBD2. The ends lost 4 bases at V and 3 bases at J; junction bases unmatched: 3. This CDR3 is built from 14 residues. The germline V gene has CDR1 LNHDA and CDR2 SQIVND (reference sequence).

The gene calls are TRBV10-1 and TRBJ1-3, with D unclear. Trimming took off 2 bases at V and 8 bases at J, with 10 bases between the two ends. The CDR3 extends over 13 amino acids. The germline CDR1 and CDR2 sequences are WNHNN and SYGVQD (reference sequence). DNA for the CDR3: TGCGCCAGCAGTGAGAGCTTGCTGGACACCATATATTTT. Amino acid sequence: CASSESLLDTIYF.

With regard to this clone: This may arise from a read error, as a much more abundant clone is one base away. V gene TRBV4-3 combines with J gene TRBJ2-1, with a possible D match to TRBD2 (6 bases). V dropped 4 bases and J dropped 0 bases, with 10 bases sitting between them. Germline V gene data show CDR1 as LGHNA and CDR2 as YSLEER. This CDR3 spans 15 amino acids. The CDR3 DNA sequence: TGCGCCAGCAGCCCTGCCGGGAGCTCCTACAATGAGCAGTTCTTC. Protein product: CASSPAGSSYNEQFF.

In this sample, this clone turned up many times. The rearrangement joins TRBV7-2 to TRBJ1-1; D is uncertain. The V gene's germline CDR1 is SGHTA and CDR2 FQGNSA. The ends were cut back, 2 bases at V and 5 bases at J, with 9 bases in the middle. The CDR3 spans 13 residues. The CDR3 protein is CASSLRRGTEAFF. In DNA, the CDR3 is TGTGCCAGCAGCTTAAGGCGGGGAACTGAAGCTTTCTTT. The full variable domain, with the rest looked up from reference TRBV7-2 and TRBJ1-1, is GAGVSQSPSNKVTEKGKDVELRCDPISGHTALYWYRQSLGQGLEFLIYFQGNSAPDKSGLPSDRFSAERTGGSVSTLTIQRTQQEDSAVYLCASSLRRGTEAFFGQGTRLTVV.

This clone rates as medium-sized (0.01 to 0.1%). The chain joins TRBV6-5 to TRBJ2-7, with D hard to call. V lost 2 bases and J lost 0, with 11 bases in between. The CDR3 has 15 amino acids. CDR1 is MNHEY, CDR2 SVGAGI, per germline. The DNA of the CDR3 is TGTGCCAGCAGTTACGCGGCGTCTAACTCCTACGAGCAGTACTTC. Amino acid sequence: CASSYAASNSYEQYF.

Judged by abundance, this clone is medium-sized. The V gene is TRBV6-2 or TRBV6-3, the J gene TRBJ2-6; weak D call: TRBD1 (5 bases). From germline, CDR1 is MNHEY and CDR2 SVGEGT. The CDR3 runs 14 residues. The V end lost 4 bases, the J end lost 3 bases, and 7 bases lay between the germline ends. This CDR3 reads CASSWGRGANVLTF. The DNA for the CDR3 is TGTGCCAGCAGTTGGGGCCGTGGGGCCAACGTCCTGACTTTC.

By sample share, this clone is medium-sized. The rearrangement uses TRBV12-3 or TRBV12-4 and TRBJ2-1; TRBD2 agrees at 11 bases. This CDR3 spans 15 amino acids. V lost 6 bases, J lost 4 bases, and 5 bases stayed unmatched. The CDR3 reads CASRSTSGSYNEQFF. The CDR3 nucleotides are TGTGCCAGCAGATCCACTAGCGGGAGTTACAATGAGCAGTTCTTC.

This clone was seen many times. V gene TRBV19 combines with J gene TRBJ2-1; 11 nucleotides match TRBD2. The J segment lost 4 bases and the V segment lost 4 bases, leaving 6 bases of the junction unmatched. Germline-derived CDR1 and CDR2 are LNHDA and SQIVND (reference sequence). This CDR3 is 16 amino acids long. The CDR3 DNA reads TGTGCCAGTAGTACCCCCGGGACTAGCGGATACAATGAGCAGTTCTTC. It translates to CASSTPGTSGYNEQFF.

A word on this clone: The sample carries other DNA sequences with the same CDR3. The chain recombines TRBV5-4 with TRBJ2-3, with D possibly TRBD2 on 5 matching bases. The CDR3 spans 19 residues. CDR1 SGHNT and CDR2 YYREEE come from the germline V gene (reference sequence). V was cut by 0 bases and J by 3 bases, with 23 bases left in between. CDR3 DNA: TGTGCCAGCAGCTTGGCTCTAGCTGGAGGTCCCGGGGTGACAGATACGCAGTATTTT. It is translated as CASSLALAGGPGVTDTQYF.

Details on this clone: One end of the junction varies from germline; a read error may be responsible. This chain connects TRBV30 to TRBJ2-2; 7 bases line up with TRBD2. This CDR3 contains 14 residues. Germline loops: CDR1 GTSNPN, CDR2 SVGIG (reference sequence). This chain's CDR3 is CAWTGGSFTRELFF. The CDR3 nucleotides read TGTGCCTGGACTGGCGGGAGTTTCACCAGGGAGCTGTTTTTT.

There are many counts of this clone. The chain combines TRBV5-4 with TRBJ1-2; D is unresolved. Trimming took 0 bases from V and 5 from J, leaving 23 bases between them. The germline V gene encodes CDR1 SGHNT and CDR2 YYREEE (reference sequence). The CDR3 loop spans 18 amino acids. The CDR3 DNA reads TGTGCCAGCAGCTTGGAAGTCGGGCAGCTCCGTAAGAAATATGGCTACACCTTC. It is translated as CASSLEVGQLRKKYGYTF.

By proportion, this clone is medium-sized. The chain employs TRBV6-9 and TRBJ2-7; TRBD2 might be the D (5 bases). The V end lost 3 bases, the J end lost 7 bases, and 25 bases lay between the germline ends. The CDR3 has 17 amino acids. Germline V gene sequence: CDR1 MNHGY, CDR2 SVAAGI. CDR3 loop: CASSYPGVCHWLWEQYF. DNA of the CDR3: TGTGCCAGCAGTTACCCCGGGGTCTGCCATTGGTTATGGGAGCAGTACTTC.

This clone was counted many times. This specimen includes other DNA sequences encoding the same CDR3. The rearrangement uses TRBV19 and TRBJ1-1; D unclear. This CDR3 comprises 14 residues. Trimming took off 0 bases at V and 3 bases at J, with 8 bases between the two ends. Germline CDR1 is LNHDA and CDR2 is SQIVND (reference sequence). This chain's CDR3 is CASSIDGLDTEAFF. The CDR3 DNA reads TGTGCCAGTAGTATAGATGGTCTTGACACTGAAGCTTTCTTT.

The J gene is TRBJ1-2, the V gene TRBV11-3; no definite D call. This CDR3 region has 16 residues. CDR1 SGHNT and CDR2 YENEEA come from the germline V gene. The V and J ends lost 6 bases and 3 bases respectively, with 20 bases between them. The CDR3: CASSPPTWGKDYGYTF. The CDR3 DNA sequence: TGTGCCAGCAGTCCCCCAACGTGGGGAAAAGACTATGGCTACACCTTC.

V and J are TRBV9 and TRBJ2-5; the D call may be TRBD1 or TRBD2 (5 bases each). The CDR3 runs to 12 residues. In germline, CDR1 is SGDLS, CDR2 YYNGEE. V lost 7 bases, J lost 0 bases, and 7 bases lay in between. The CDR3 DNA reads as TGTGCCAGCGGGACCAACCAAGAGACCCAGTACTTC. Residues: CASGTNQETQYF.

Concerning this clone: Germline and junction disagree at one end, which may indicate a read error. The J gene is TRBJ2-6, the V gene TRBV28; D may be TRBD2 (7 bases). The CDR3 has 16 amino acids. Germline CDR1 is MDHEN and CDR2 is SYDVKM. The CDR3 bases are TGTGCCAGCATCAAGAGGGGGGGCCTTGGGGCCAACTTCCTGACTTTC. It yields the protein CASIKRGGLGANFLTF. The full variable domain, with the rest looked up from reference TRBV28 and TRBJ2-6, is DVKVTQSSRYLVKRTGEKVFLECVQDMDHENMFWYRQDPGLGLRLIYFSYDVKMKEKGDIPEGYSVSREKKERFSLILESASTNQTSMYLCASIKRGGLGANFLTFGAGSRLTVL.

In its sample, this clone ranks as medium-sized. The J gene is TRBJ2-1, the V gene TRBV6-5, with D possibly called TRBD1 or TRBD2 (7 bases each). Germline V gene sequence: CDR1 MNHEY, CDR2 SVGAGI. CDR3 length equals 15 residues. V shed 0 bases and J shed 7 bases, with 13 bases lying between them. The CDR3 DNA follows: TGTGCCAGCAGTTACTCGAGACAGGGAGGGAATGAGCAGTTCTTC. It specifies CASSYSRQGGNEQFF.

Many counts were recorded for this clone. V usage is TRBV11-2 and J usage is TRBJ2-1, with 9 bases lining up with TRBD2. There are 15 residues in the CDR3. The germline CDR1 and CDR2 sequences are SGHAT and FQNNGV. Trimming cost V 8 bases and J 5 bases; bases outside gene matches: 10. The CDR3 sequence: CASVDLAGHHNEQFF. The CDR3 DNA sequence: TGTGCCAGCGTTGACCTAGCGGGGCACCACAATGAGCAGTTCTTC.

The chain joins TRBV20-1 to TRBJ1-2, with D tentatively TRBD1 (6 bases). Germline V CDR1 and CDR2: DFQATT, SNEGSKA (reference sequence). The CDR3 extends over 14 amino acids. Trimming shortened V by 5 bases and J by 0 bases, and 13 bases separated the two germline ends. Here the CDR3 DNA reads TGCAGTGCTGGTCCGGGACACGCTAACTATGGCTACACCTTC. This encodes CSAGPGHANYGYTF.

This clone was detected ten times or more. V is TRBV7-2 and J is TRBJ2-7; a weak D match, TRBD1 (6 bases). This CDR3 contains 13 residues. Germline CDR1 is SGHTA and CDR2 is FQGNSA. V lost 4 bases and J 6 bases, leaving 13 bases between the germline ends. The CDR3 is CASSSTGIREQYF. As DNA, the CDR3 is TGTGCCAGCAGCTCTACAGGGATCCGCGAGCAGTACTTC.

Comments on this clone: The junction and the germline gene differ at one end; a read error may be behind it. Additional DNA sequences in this sample encode the identical CDR3. The V call is TRBV7-9, the J call TRBJ2-6, with D perhaps TRBD1 or TRBD2 (5 bases each). This CDR3 region has 15 residues. Germline values: CDR1 SEHNR, CDR2 FQNEAQ (reference sequence). The CDR3 protein is CASSLAGTGANVLTF. The CDR3 region has the DNA TGCGCCAGCAGCTTAGCAGGGACCGGGGCCAACGTCCTGACTTTC.